These 2 T cell receptor beta chains originate from one sample sequenced in a study of beta chain features in type 1 diabetes. Study conclusions and caveats: Shorter TCRB CDR3s, moderately but significantly so, were found in Type 1 diabetes patients in all four CD4+ subsets.

No antigen has been assigned to these receptors. As every portion of the isolated RNA was reverse transcribed, the sequencing read expressed TCRB transcripts. Libraries were prepared by immunoSEQ multiplex PCR; TCRdb keeps only in-frame clonotypes and omits some of them. This sample carries around 650,000 clones, around 12% of them seen once, and the ten largest clones take about 0.11%. The sequencing input was naive CD4+ T cells from blood. These receptors originate from a man younger than 40 with type 1 diabetes.

Here the CDR3 DNA reads TGTGCCAGCAGCCTCAATCTGGGGCAGCAAGAGACCCAGTACTTC. It translates to CASSLNLGQQETQYF. The V gene is TRBV11-2, the J gene TRBJ2-5, with a possible D match to TRBD1 (5 bases). The CDR3 runs 15 residues. CDR1 and CDR2 (germline): SGHAT, FQNNGV. V lost 5 bases, J lost 2 bases, and 15 bases lay in between.

This clone has just a few counts. An end of the junction does not agree with germline; a read error may underlie this. The chain has TRBV28 and TRBJ1-5; no definite D call. The V gene's germline CDR1 is MDHEN and CDR2 SYDVKM. The CDR3 loop spans 12 amino acids. The CDR3 region has the DNA TGTGCCAGCAGTTTATCGGCTAGGGAATACAATTTT. Protein sequence: CASSLSAREYNF.